This T cell receptor beta chain was identified during a study of glioma-infiltrating T cells. Findings and limits, study-wide: Shared blood CDR3 signature motifs marked patients with low tissue-blood divergence.

This clonotype was observed a few times. The antigen is unknown. The germline V gene encodes CDR1 LGHDT and CDR2 YNNKEL (reference sequence). The CDR3 consists of 15 residues. V dropped 4 bases and J dropped 0 bases, with 13 bases sitting between them. Using RNA template, CDR3s of TCR alpha and beta were amplified with iRepertoire arm-PCR. One entry per CDR3 protein results from TCRdb running MiXCR on the multiplex PCR reads. The sample holds a few hundred thousand distinct CDR3 sequences; roughly two fifths are singletons and the top ten take about 12%. The sequence was collected from a human donor with low-grade glioma or glioblastoma, undergoing nonglioma brain surgery, or in good health (not recorded which). Sequencing used glioma tissue, nonneoplastic brain tissue, or PBMCs (not recorded which). The chain has TRBV3-1 and TRBJ2-7; D may be TRBD2 (6 bases). The CDR3 nucleotides read TGTGCCAGCAGCCCCGGGAGTCATGGCTCCTACGAGCAGTACTTC. Amino acid sequence: CASSPGSHGSYEQYF.